These 2 T cell receptor beta chains originate from one sample sequenced in a study of shared clonotypes between healthy human individuals. Data came from immunoSEQ multiplex PCR; TCRdb stores just in-frame clones and leaves some out. The sample has more than 850,000 clones, approximately 78% seen once. What was sequenced was memory CD4+ T cells from PBMCs. Sample subset: CD45RA-negative fraction. The receptor source for this set is a man between 18 and 35 years old in good health. Some clones in this sample may be carry-over from other donors' samples.

V usage is TRBV29-1 and J usage is TRBJ2-5; D possibly corresponds to TRBD2 (5 bases). The CDR3 runs to 12 residues. Per the germline V gene, CDR1 is SQVTM and CDR2 is ANQGSEA. V was clipped by 4 bases and J by 4 bases, with 10 bases between them. The CDR3 spells CSVVDRGETQYF. The CDR3 region has the DNA TGCAGCGTTGTGGATCGGGGAGAGACCCAGTACTTC.

The J gene is TRBJ1-2, the V gene TRBV5-4; 8 nucleotides align to TRBD1. V gave up 3 bases and J gave up 4 bases; unmatched junction bases: 8. This CDR3 has 15 residues. In germline, CDR1 is SGHNT, CDR2 YYREEE (reference sequence). CDR3: CASSSPGTGRYGYTF. In nucleotides, the CDR3 is TGTGCCAGCAGCTCCCCCGGGACAGGACGCTATGGCTACACCTTC. Using reference TRBV5-4 and TRBJ1-2 for the parts outside the CDR3, the full variable domain is ETGVTQSPTHLIKTRGQQVTLRCSSQSGHNTVSWYQQALGQGPQFIFQYYREEENGRGNFPPRFSGLQFPNYSSELNVNALELDDSALYLCASSSPGTGRYGYTFGSGTRLTVV.